This TCR beta chain was found in a study of T cells in Graves' hyperthyroidism and ophthalmopathy (dated by TCRdb to the late 2010s). For context, the study as a whole: TCR V-J signatures able to tell the groups apart were searched for in a discovery cohort of 100 patients, of whom fewer than 45 had Graves' ophthalmopathy and 55 to 65 had stable Graves' hyperthyroidism. An independent validation cohort of 18 to 20 hyperthyroidism patients and approximately 16 patients who later progressed to ophthalmopathy tested prospective prediction of ophthalmopathy. The 100 discovery patients were randomly divided into training and test sets at a 7:3 ratio. The study also compared thyroid tissue and blood T-cell repertoires from a handful of Graves' hyperthyroidism patients. Once sampling was done, hyperthyroidism patients were given methimazole at a starting dose of 30 mg daily, whereas ophthalmopathy patients were given high-dose intravenous methylprednisolone. According to the paper, TCR Vbeta CDR3 sequencing was carried out on approximately 140 peripheral blood samples, which came from under 50 ophthalmopathy, around 75 hyperthyroidism and about 17 progressor patients. Points the paper makes about the study in general: During validation, the model predicted progression to ophthalmopathy a median of approximately 6.5 months ahead of onset, with almost 71% sensitivity and 72.22% specificity. Most expanded thyroid clonotypes (frequency above 0.001) were also detected in blood, a finding suggesting that blood repertoires may reflect thyroid immune responses. No statistical method was used to set the sample size in advance, and investigators knew the group allocation. Ophthalmopathy was separated from stable hyperthyroidism by a 13 V-J signature model, with approximately 86% sensitivity and about 81% specificity obtained in cross-validation and 80%/75% obtained in testing.

This clonotype occurred many times. No antigen is known for it. Base qualities are not recorded, but no much larger clone differs from it by a single base. The TCR beta CDR3 regions were amplified from the RNA transcripts. The TCR CDR3 was subjected to a first round of RT-PCR using the HTBI primer set and the Qiagen OneStep RT-PCR kit. Libraries were constructed in a second round of multiplex PCR, after which size selection and purification were carried out. Paired-end sequencing of the libraries was performed with 100 bp reads on an Illumina HiSeq2000. Per the authors' processing: SOAPnuke was used to process the raw data, removing reads that contained adapters or uncalled bases, had a mean Phred below 15, or lacked an exact match to the constant primer or identifier. High-quality paired reads were merged using COPE v1.2.5, and each unique nucleotide sequence was defined as a clonotype. MiTCR v1.1 was used to align clonotypes to the IMGT TRBV, TRBD and TRBJ reference segments. Analysis was restricted to V-J combinations with a frequency above 0.0001, which covered 98% to 99.2% of repertoires. A TCS score was defined as the ratio between F50 (clonal expansion) and ExV (chaos), using BLOSUM62-based TCRdist between CDR3 peptides within each V-J. Welch's t-statistics and random forest reduced 500 to 550 V-J features to 10 to 15, which were used in a naive Bayes classifier (R e1071). The Morisita-Horn index was used to measure how similar the thyroid and blood repertoires were. In-frame beta chains were kept once TCRdb had trimmed the public reads at Q25 with fastp and called clones with MiXCR. Each CDR3 protein gets just one entry, which takes the most common genes and DNA from the rows behind it. The V and J calls follow TCRdb's processing rather than the paper's. This sample gives 550,000 to 700,000 distinct CDR3 sequences in total; about half of them show up just once. Roughly 20% of the sample is in the top ten clones.

Exclusion was applied to patients with uncontrolled infections, other autoimmune diseases, pregnancy or lactation. Clinical symptoms, serum thyroxine and TRAb, thyroid ultrasound, and orbital computed tomography formed the basis for the diagnoses. Trizol reagent was used to extract total RNA, and RNA quality was then checked on an Agilent 2100 Bioanalyzer. Including the terminal cysteine and phenylalanine, the CDR3 comprises 13 residues. The DNA shown is the 39-base CDR3, in frame from base 1. Based on the germline V gene, the CDR1 and CDR2 sequences are SGHTA and FQGNSA. Trimming removed 1 base from V and 6 bases from J, leaving 7 bases between the germline ends.

The rearranged segments are TRBV7-2 and TRBJ1-3, with the D gene call left open. Sequenced: peripheral blood or thyroid tissue (not recorded which). The receptor comes from an adult woman with Graves' disease, either hyperthyroidism or ophthalmopathy (not recorded which). CDR3 protein: CASSLVAENTIYF. The bases are TGTGCCAGCAGCTTAGTGGCGGAAAACACCATATATTTT.